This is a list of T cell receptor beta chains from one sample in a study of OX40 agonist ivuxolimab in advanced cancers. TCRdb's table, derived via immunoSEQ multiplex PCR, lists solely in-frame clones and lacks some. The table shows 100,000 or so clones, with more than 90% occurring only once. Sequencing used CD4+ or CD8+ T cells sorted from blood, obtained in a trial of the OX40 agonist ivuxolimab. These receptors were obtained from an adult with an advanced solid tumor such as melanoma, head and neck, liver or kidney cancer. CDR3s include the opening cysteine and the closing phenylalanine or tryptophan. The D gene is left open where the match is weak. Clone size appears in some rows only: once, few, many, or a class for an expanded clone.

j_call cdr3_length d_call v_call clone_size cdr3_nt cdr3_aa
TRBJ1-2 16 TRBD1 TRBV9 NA TGTGCCAGCAGCGTAGCCCGGACAGGGGCGGACTATGGCTACACCTTC CASSVARTGADYGYTF
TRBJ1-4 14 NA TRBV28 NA TGTGCCAGCAGTCCAGTCGCCCTATTGGAAAAACTGTTTTTT CASSPVALLEKLFF
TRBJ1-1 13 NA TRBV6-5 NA TGTGCCAGCAGTATGAGGGGGAGGACTGAAGCTTTCTTT CASSMRGRTEAFF
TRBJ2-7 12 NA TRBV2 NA TGTGCCAGCAGGGCGTCCTGGGACGAGCAGTACTTC CASRASWDEQYF
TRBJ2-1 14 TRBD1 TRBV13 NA TGTGCCAGTCGGGACAGTAGCTCCTACAATGAGCAGTTCTTC CASRDSSSYNEQFF
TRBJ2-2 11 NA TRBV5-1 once TGCGCCAGCAGCTTTCCCGGGGAGCTGTTTTTT CASSFPGELFF
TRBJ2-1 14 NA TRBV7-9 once TGTGCCAGCAGCCCCCTTGGGTCCCACAATGAGCAGTTCTTC CASSPLGSHNEQFF
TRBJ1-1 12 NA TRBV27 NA TGTGCCAGCAGTTCTGGGGGGGCTGAAGCTTTCTTT CASSSGGAEAFF
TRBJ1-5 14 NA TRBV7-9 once TGTGCCAGCAGCTTAGCAGGTGGCAATCAGCCCCAGCATTTT CASSLAGGNQPQHF
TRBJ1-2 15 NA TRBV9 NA TGTGCCAGCAGCCTTTTGGGGAGGGAAGACTATGGCTACACCTTC CASSLLGREDYGYTF
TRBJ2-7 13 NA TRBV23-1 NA TGCGCCAGCAGTCGACGGGGCTTCCACGAGCAGTACTTC CASSRRGFHEQYF
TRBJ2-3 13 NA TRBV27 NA TGTGCCAGCCATACCAGGGTGACGGATACGCAGTATTTT CASHTRVTDTQYF
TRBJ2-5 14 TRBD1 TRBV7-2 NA TGTGCCAGCAGGGCCACAGGGGGTGGCGAGACCCAGTACTTC CASRATGGGETQYF
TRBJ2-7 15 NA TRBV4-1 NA TGCGCCAGCAGCCAAGAGTGGGGCAGAGCCTACGAGCAGTACTTC CASSQEWGRAYEQYF
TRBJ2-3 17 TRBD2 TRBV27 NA TGTGCCAGCAGTTTATCGTTTTGGCGGGGGGTAACAGATACGCAGTATTTT CASSLSFWRGVTDTQYF
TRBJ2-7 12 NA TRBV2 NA TGTGCCAGCAGTGAGTGGGGGGACGAGCAGTACTTC CASSEWGDEQYF
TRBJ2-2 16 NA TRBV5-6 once TGTGCCAGCAGCTTGGGTGCATCCACGTACACCGGGGAGCTGTTTTTT CASSLGASTYTGELFF
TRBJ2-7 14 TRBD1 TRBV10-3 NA TGTGCCATCAGACAAGGACAGGGGGTCTACGAGCAGTACTTC CAIRQGQGVYEQYF
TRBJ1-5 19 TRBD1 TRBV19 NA TGTGCCAGTAGTACGACCGGAATTTGGACAGGGGGCTTAAATCAGCCCCAGCATTTT CASSTTGIWTGGLNQPQHF
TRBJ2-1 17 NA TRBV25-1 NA TGTGCCAGCAGTGAACCGTGGGTTAGCGGTCCCTTCAATGAGCAGTTCTTC CASSEPWVSGPFNEQFF
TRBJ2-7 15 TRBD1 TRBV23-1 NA TGCGCCAGCAGTCCCCCGGGACAGGGGTGCCACGAGCAGTACTTC CASSPPGQGCHEQYF
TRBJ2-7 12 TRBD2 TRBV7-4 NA TGTGCCAGCAGCGGGGAGGGGTACGAGCAGTACTTC CASSGEGYEQYF
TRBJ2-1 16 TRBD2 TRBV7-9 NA TGTGCCAGCAGCCAACTAGCGGCCAGCTCCTACAATGAGCAGTTCTTC CASSQLAASSYNEQFF
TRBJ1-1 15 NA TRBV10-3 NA TGTGCCATCAGTGGGGGCCGGGGGCTGAACACTGAAGCTTTCTTT CAISGGRGLNTEAFF
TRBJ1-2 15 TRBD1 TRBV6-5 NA TGTGCCAGCGGGCTGAACAGGGGGACTAACTATGGCTACACCTTC CASGLNRGTNYGYTF
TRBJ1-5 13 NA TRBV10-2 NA TGCGCCAGCAGGGGGGGGGAAGGCCAGCCCCAGCATTTT CASRGGEGQPQHF
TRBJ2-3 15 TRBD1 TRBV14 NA TGTGCCAGCAGCCACTGGACAGGAAGCACAGATACGCAGTATTTT CASSHWTGSTDTQYF
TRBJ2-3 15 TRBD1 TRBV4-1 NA TGCGCCAGCAGCCAAGGGACAGGCTTCACAGATACGCAGTATTTT CASSQGTGFTDTQYF
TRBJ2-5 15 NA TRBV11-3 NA TGTGCCAGCAGCTTAGAACCCGGACCCCAAGAGACCCAGTACTTC CASSLEPGPQETQYF
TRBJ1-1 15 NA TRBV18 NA TGTGCCAGCTCACCAAGCCAAGGGGATCGCACTGAAGCTTTCTTT CASSPSQGDRTEAFF
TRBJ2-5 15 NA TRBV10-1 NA TGCGCCAGCAGTGAGTCCGCAGAATCGCAAGAGACCCAGTACTTC CASSESAESQETQYF
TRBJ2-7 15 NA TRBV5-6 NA TGTGCCAGCAGCTTGATAAGGGGGTTAATGGACGAGCAGTACTTC CASSLIRGLMDEQYF
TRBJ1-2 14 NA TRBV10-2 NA TGCGCCAGCAGTGAGGGACGGAGTTGGACAGGCTACACCTTC CASSEGRSWTGYTF
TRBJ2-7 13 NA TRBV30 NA TGTGCCTGGAGTATCGGCGGTACCTACGAGCAGTACTTC CAWSIGGTYEQYF
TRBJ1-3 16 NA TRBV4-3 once TGCGCCAGCAGCCAAGTAGTAACAGGGTGGGGAAACACCATATATTTT CASSQVVTGWGNTIYF
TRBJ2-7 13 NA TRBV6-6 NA TGTGCCAGCAGTTATCCCGGAACCTACGAGCAGTACTTC CASSYPGTYEQYF
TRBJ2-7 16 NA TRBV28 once TGTGCCAGCAACGGTCCGATGGAGGGGGTATCCTACGAGCAGTACTTC CASNGPMEGVSYEQYF
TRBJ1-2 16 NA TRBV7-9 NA TGTGCCAGCAGCCAACACAGGGATAGGGACAACTATGGCTACACCTTC CASSQHRDRDNYGYTF
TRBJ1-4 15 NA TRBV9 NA TGTGCCAGCAGCGTAGGGGGCGGACGAGTTGAAAAACTGTTTTTT CASSVGGGRVEKLFF
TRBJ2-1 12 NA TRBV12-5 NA TGTGCTAGTGGTTTGGACCATAGTGAGCAGTTCTTC CASGLDHSEQFF
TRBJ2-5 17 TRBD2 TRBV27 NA TGTGCCAGCAGTTTAGGAAAATCCGGGACTACGCCAGAGACCCAGTACTTC CASSLGKSGTTPETQYF
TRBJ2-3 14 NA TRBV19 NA TGTGCCAGTAGTATTGAGCTAGAGACAGATACGCAGTATTTT CASSIELETDTQYF
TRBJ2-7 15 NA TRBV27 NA TGTGCCAGCAGCCAAAGATCGACAGCGCCCTACGAGCAGTACTTC CASSQRSTAPYEQYF
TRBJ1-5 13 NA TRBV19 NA TGTGCCAGTAGTATCGGAGGGGCGGGGACTCGAATTTTT CASSIGGAGTRIF
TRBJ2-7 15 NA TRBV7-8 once TGTGCCAGCAGCTTATATACGACAGCCTCCTACGAGCAGTACTTC CASSLYTTASYEQYF
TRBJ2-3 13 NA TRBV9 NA TGTGCCAGCAGCCCCTCGTATGGAGATACGCAGTATTTT CASSPSYGDTQYF
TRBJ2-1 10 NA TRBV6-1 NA TGTGCCAGCAGTACCGGAGAGCAGTTCTTC CASSTGEQFF
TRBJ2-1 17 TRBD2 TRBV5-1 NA TGCGCCAGCAGCCCAGTGGGTAGCGGGGGGGCGTACAATGAGCAGTTCTTC CASSPVGSGGAYNEQFF
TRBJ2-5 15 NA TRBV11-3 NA TGTGCCAGCAGCTTATCGGGGGCTGGGGGAGAGACCCAGTACTTC CASSLSGAGGETQYF
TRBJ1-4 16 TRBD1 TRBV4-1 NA TGCGCCAGCAGCCGTAACTGGCGCCAGGGGGACGAAAAACTGTTTTTT CASSRNWRQGDEKLFF
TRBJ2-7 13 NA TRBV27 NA TGTGCCAGCAGTTATGACAGCTCCTACGAGCAGTACTTC CASSYDSSYEQYF
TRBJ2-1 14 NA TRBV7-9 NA TGTGCCAGCAGCATTGCAGGATTGCTCAATGAGCAGTTCTTC CASSIAGLLNEQFF